This TCR beta chain was identified during a study of control samples from healthy donors and cancer patients. The germline V and J ends were trimmed by 2 bases and 8 bases, with 10 bases remaining between them. The CDR3 contains 14 residues. Germline V gives CDR1 SNHLY, CDR2 FYNNEI. Assay used: immunoSEQ multiplex PCR; TCRdb lists only in-frame clones, some missing. The sample yields about 140,000 clones, around nine tenths seen once. This clonotype was sampled from a man younger than 40 in good health. The source material was blood. V is TRBV2 and J is TRBJ1-6; no clear D. The CDR3 is CASSELMGDSPLHF. The CDR3 bases are TGTGCCAGCAGTGAATTGATGGGAGATTCACCCCTCCACTTT.